This TCR beta chain appears in the sequencing data of a study of identical twins. The study, taken as a whole, reports: Clonotypes of the beta chain that were abundant in cord blood carried fewer insertions (memory repertoires showed none). Without tracking the same donors, conclusions rested on cross-sectional statistical analysis.

Concerning this clonotype: Its cognate antigen is unknown.

One entry per CDR3 protein, called by TCRdb with MiXCR from the 5' RACE reads. This table has 350,000 to 400,000 distinct CDR3 sequences, around 9% appearing once. Everyone who donated was a healthy Caucasian. This CDR3 region has 15 residues. Germline V lookup: CDR1 MNHEY, CDR2 SVGAGI. Trimming removed 0 bases from V and 5 bases from J, with 10 bases in between. The sequence was collected from a woman in her 50s in good health. Sequenced sample: naive T cells sorted from blood. V is TRBV6-5 and J is TRBJ1-4; the D gene is possibly TRBD1 (5 bases). CDR3 DNA sequence: TGTGCCAGCAGTTACTCGGGACCGAGAAATGAAAAACTGTTTTTT. This codes for CASSYSGPRNEKLFF.